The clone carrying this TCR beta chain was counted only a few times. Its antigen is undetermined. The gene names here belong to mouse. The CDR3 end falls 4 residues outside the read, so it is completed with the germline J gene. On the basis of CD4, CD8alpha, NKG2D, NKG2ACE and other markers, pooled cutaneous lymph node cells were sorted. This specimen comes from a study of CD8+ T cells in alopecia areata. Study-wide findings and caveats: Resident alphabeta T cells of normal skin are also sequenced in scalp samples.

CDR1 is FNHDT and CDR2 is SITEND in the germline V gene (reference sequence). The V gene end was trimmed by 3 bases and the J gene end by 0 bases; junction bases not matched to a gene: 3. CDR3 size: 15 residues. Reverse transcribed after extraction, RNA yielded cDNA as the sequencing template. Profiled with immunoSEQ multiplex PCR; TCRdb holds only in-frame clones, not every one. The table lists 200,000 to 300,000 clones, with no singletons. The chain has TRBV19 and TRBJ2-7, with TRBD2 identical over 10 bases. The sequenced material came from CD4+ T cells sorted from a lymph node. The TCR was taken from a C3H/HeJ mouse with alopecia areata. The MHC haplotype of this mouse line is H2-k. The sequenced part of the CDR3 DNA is TGTGCCAGCAGTACCAACTGGGGGGGCTCCTAT. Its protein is CASSTNWGGSY. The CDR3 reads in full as CASSTNWGGSYEQYF.